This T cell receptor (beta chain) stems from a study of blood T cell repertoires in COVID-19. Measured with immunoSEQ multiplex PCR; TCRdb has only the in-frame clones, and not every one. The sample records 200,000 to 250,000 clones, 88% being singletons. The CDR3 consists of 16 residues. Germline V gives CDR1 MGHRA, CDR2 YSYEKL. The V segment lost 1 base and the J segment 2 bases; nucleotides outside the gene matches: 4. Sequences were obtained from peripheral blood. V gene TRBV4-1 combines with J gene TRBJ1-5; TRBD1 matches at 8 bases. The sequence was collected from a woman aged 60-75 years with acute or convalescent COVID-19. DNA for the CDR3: TGCGCCAGCAGCCAAGTAGGCAGGGGGCGCAATCAGCCCCAGCATTTT. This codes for CASSQVGRGRNQPQHF.